Below, 29 T cell receptor beta chains from the same sample are listed, as sequenced in a study of OX40 agonist ivuxolimab in advanced cancers. Some clones are missing from TCRdb's copy, which holds only in-frame ones; the method was immunoSEQ multiplex PCR. Among some 54,000 clones listed, 84% were seen once. Sequences were derived from CD4+ or CD8+ T cells sorted from blood, sampled in a trial of the OX40 agonist ivuxolimab. The receptor set was obtained from an adult with an advanced solid tumor such as melanoma, head and neck, liver or kidney cancer.

J is TRBJ2-1 and V is TRBV29-1, with TRBD2 matching over 16 bases. This CDR3 is 15 amino acids long. Germline trimming cut 7 bases from V and 10 bases from J; bases unmatched to any gene: 10. The germline CDR1 and CDR2 sequences are SQVTM and ANQGSEA. The CDR3 region has the DNA TGCAGCGCCTTTGGGACTAGCGGGAGGGCCTGGGAGCAGTTCTTC. It codes for CSAFGTSGRAWEQFF.

The rearrangement joins TRBV28 to TRBJ1-5; TRBD1 agrees at 8 bases. V gave up 10 bases and J gave up 6 bases; unmatched junction bases: 20. The CDR3 loop spans 17 amino acids. Per the germline V gene, CDR1 is MDHEN and CDR2 is SYDVKM. DNA of the CDR3: TGTGCCACCTTAACAAAAACAGGGGGGGCAGGACTTCAGCCCCAGCATTTT. Its protein is CATLTKTGGAGLQPQHF.

This chain uses TRBV19 with TRBJ2-7; a weak D match, TRBD2 (6 bases). The CDR3 loop spans 14 amino acids. Deletions cut 6 bases from V and 6 bases from J, with 18 bases between. CDR1 LNHDA and CDR2 SQIVND come from the germline V gene (reference sequence). The CDR3 DNA reads as TGTGCCAGTAGCCTGGGGCGGGATCAAGGCGAGCAGTACTTC. This sequence encodes CASSLGRDQGEQYF.

This rearrangement joins TRBV6-1 to TRBJ2-7; no definite D call. From germline, CDR1 is MNHNS and CDR2 SASEGT. Trimming took 4 bases from V and 0 from J, leaving 10 bases between them. The CDR3 is 14 amino acids. The CDR3 loop is CASSGGPGSYEQYF. CDR3 DNA: TGTGCCAGCAGTGGGGGTCCGGGCTCCTACGAGCAGTACTTC.

J is TRBJ1-4 and V is TRBV25-1; 7 nucleotides agree with TRBD1. This CDR3 has 15 amino acids. Looked up from germline, CDR1 is MGHDK and CDR2 is SYGVNS. V shed 1 base and J 3 bases; nucleotides not matched to a gene: 2. Here the CDR3 reads CASSESGTANEKLFF. The CDR3 DNA sequence: TGTGCCAGCAGTGAATCAGGGACAGCTAATGAAAAACTGTTTTTT. Full variable domain (outside the CDR3, taken from reference TRBV25-1 and TRBJ1-4): EADIYQTPRYLVIGTGKKITLECSQTMGHDKMYWYQQDPGMELHLIHYSYGVNSTEKGDLSSESTVSRIRTEHFPLTLESARPSHTSQYLCASSESGTANEKLFFGSGTQLSVL.

The chain couples TRBV28 to TRBJ2-1; 9 bases align to TRBD2. The CDR3 consists of 16 residues. J gave up 5 bases and V 6 bases, and 11 bases lay outside the gene matches. The germline CDR1 and CDR2 sequences are MDHEN and SYDVKM. The CDR3 bases are TGTGCCAGCAGCCCCCAGCTAGCGGGGCCCAACAATGAGCAGTTCTTC. Translated: CASSPQLAGPNNEQFF.

CDR3 bases: TGCAGCGGGGCACGGGCGCCCCAAGAGACCCAGTACTTC. Translation: CSGARAPQETQYF. J is TRBJ2-5 and V is TRBV29-1, with D unclear. V lost 7 bases and J 1 base, leaving 13 bases between the germline ends. The CDR3 covers 13 residues. The germline CDR1 and CDR2 sequences are SQVTM and ANQGSEA.

By share of the sample, this clone is medium-sized. The rearrangement joins TRBV6-4 to TRBJ2-7; the D gene is possibly TRBD2 (6 bases). The CDR3 has 12 residues. The germline V and J ends were trimmed by 0 bases and 7 bases, with 7 bases remaining between them. Germline V gene sequence: CDR1 MRHNA, CDR2 SNTAGT. The CDR3 protein is CASSDSSGEQYF. DNA for the CDR3: TGTGCCAGCAGTGACTCCAGCGGGGAGCAGTACTTC.

The V gene is TRBV5-1, the J gene TRBJ2-6; 9 bases map to TRBD1. V trimming: 0 bases; J trimming: 2 bases; junction bases outside the gene matches: 0. This CDR3 has 16 amino acids. CDR1 and CDR2 (germline): SGHRS, YFSETQ. For the CDR3, the DNA is TGCGCCAGCAGCTTGGGACAGGGGGCTGGGGCCAACGTCCTGACTTTC. It codes for CASSLGQGAGANVLTF.

This clone came up a few times. This chain connects TRBV19 to TRBJ2-5, with 8 bases identical to TRBD1. The V gene end was trimmed by 5 bases and the J gene end by 2 bases; junction bases not matched to a gene: 10. The CDR3 loop spans 16 amino acids. Germline loops: CDR1 LNHDA, CDR2 SQIVND (reference sequence). Here the CDR3 reads CASSVQGQGWQETQYF. The DNA for the CDR3 is TGTGCCAGTAGTGTACAAGGACAGGGTTGGCAAGAGACCCAGTACTTC.

The chain is built from TRBV5-1 and TRBJ2-7; weak D call: TRBD1 (6 bases). In germline, CDR1 is SGHRS, CDR2 YFSETQ. CDR3 length: 15 amino acids. Trimming stripped 4 bases from V and 1 base from J, with 15 bases between. Here the CDR3 reads CASSLSGTNSYEQYF. CDR3 sequence (DNA): TGCGCCAGCAGCCTCTCCGGGACAAATTCCTACGAGCAGTACTTC.

The chain is built from TRBV28 and TRBJ1-5; possibly TRBD1 for D (6 bases). The length of the CDR3 is 16 residues. Looked up from germline, CDR1 is MDHEN and CDR2 is SYDVKM. Between the trimmed V and J ends, which lost 2 bases and 6 bases, there was a span of 17 bases. CDR3 bases: TGTGCCAGCAGTTTACTCTCGGGGGGACAAGGTCAGCCCCAGCATTTT. Protein product: CASSLLSGGQGQPQHF.

This chain uses TRBV10-1 with TRBJ2-5, with 9 bases fitting TRBD1. Germline trimming cut 0 bases from V and 4 bases from J; bases unmatched to any gene: 3. The CDR3 sequence is 15 residues long. Germline V gene lookup returns CDR1 WNHNN and CDR2 SYGVQD (reference sequence). CDR3 sequence: CASSESQGAAETQYF. CDR3 DNA sequence: TGCGCCAGCAGTGAGTCACAGGGGGCCGCAGAGACCCAGTACTTC.

This chain joins TRBV19 and TRBJ1-1; 7 bases fit TRBD1. Germline V gene data show CDR1 as LNHDA and CDR2 as SQIVND (reference sequence). The CDR3 has 13 residues. Germline trimming cut 5 bases from V and 5 bases from J; bases unmatched to any gene: 5. CDR3 DNA sequence: TGTGCCAGTAGTGGGACAGAGGGGACTGAAGCTTTCTTT. Its translation is CASSGTEGTEAFF.

The rearrangement links TRBV6-6 to TRBJ2-7; TRBD2 might be the D (5 bases). Germline V gives CDR1 MNHNY, CDR2 SVGAGI (reference sequence). The V gene lost 0 bases and the J gene lost 2 bases, with 8 bases spanning the gap. This CDR3 has 14 amino acids. CDR3 protein: CASSYSRVAYEQYF. In DNA form, the CDR3 reads TGTGCCAGCAGTTACTCGAGGGTTGCCTACGAGCAGTACTTC.

The gene calls are TRBV19 and TRBJ2-1; 13 bases line up with TRBD2. Trimming at V came to 5 bases and at J to 2 bases, leaving 3 bases not matched to a gene. The CDR3 is made up of 16 amino acids. Germline CDR1 is LNHDA and CDR2 is SQIVND (reference sequence). The CDR3 here is CASSLGTSGTYNEQFF. CDR3 in DNA: TGTGCCAGTAGTCTTGGGACTAGCGGGACCTACAATGAGCAGTTCTTC.

The chain employs TRBV19 and TRBJ1-2; TRBD1 is a possible D gene (6 bases). Between the trimmed V and J ends, which lost 8 bases and 14 bases, there was a span of 24 bases. CDR1 is LNHDA and CDR2 is SQIVND in the germline V gene (reference sequence). The CDR3 consists of 13 residues. CDR3 nucleotide sequence: TGTGCCAGTGGAACATTGGGGGCGCGGGCCTTAACCTTC. It yields the protein CASGTLGARALTF.

This clone was observed a single time. The gene calls are TRBV28 and TRBJ2-3; D is possibly TRBD1 (6 bases). The V and J ends lost 1 base and 6 bases respectively, with 14 bases between them. Germline assignment: CDR1 MDHEN and CDR2 SYDVKM. The CDR3 has 15 residues. CDR3 residues: CASSLSGVWGDTQYF. In DNA, the CDR3 is TGTGCCAGCAGTTTATCAGGGGTTTGGGGCGATACGCAGTATTTT.

This sequence joins TRBV27 and TRBJ1-4, with D unclear. The germline V gene encodes CDR1 MNHEY and CDR2 SMNVEV (reference sequence). The length of the CDR3 is 13 residues. V lost 4 bases and J 8 bases, leaving 11 bases between the germline ends. CDR3 amino acids: CASSSWGNEKLFF. CDR3 coding DNA: TGTGCCAGCAGTTCGTGGGGTAACGAAAAACTGTTTTTT.

This chain uses TRBV6-5 with TRBJ1-1; D is unclear. V dropped 5 bases and J dropped 5 bases, with 6 bases sitting between them. The CDR3 totals 11 residues. From germline, CDR1 is MNHEY and CDR2 SVGAGI. CDR3 nucleotide sequence: TGTGCCAGCAGTATGGGGACTGAAGCTTTCTTT. Protein sequence: CASSMGTEAFF.

The chain employs TRBV5-6 and TRBJ2-3, with D maybe TRBD1 (6 bases). Trimming shortened V by 0 bases and J by 2 bases, and 13 bases separated the two germline ends. The length of the CDR3 is 16 residues. In germline, CDR1 is SGHDT, CDR2 YYEEEE. The CDR3 loop is CASSLEGRGFTDTQYF. CDR3 sequence (DNA): TGTGCCAGCAGCTTGGAAGGCAGGGGATTCACAGATACGCAGTATTTT.

This clone was seen just once. The chain combines TRBV19 with TRBJ2-3, with a tentative D call TRBD1 (6 bases). Deletions cut 5 bases from V and 0 bases from J, with 9 bases between. The germline V gene encodes CDR1 LNHDA and CDR2 SQIVND (reference sequence). CDR3 size: 14 residues. CDR3 sequence: CASSRQASTDTQYF. CDR3 in DNA: TGTGCCAGTAGTCGACAGGCCAGCACAGATACGCAGTATTTT.

The chain is built from TRBV6-6 and TRBJ2-3, with D unclear. V dropped 6 bases and J dropped 4 bases, with 11 bases sitting between them. The CDR3 is made up of 13 amino acids. Germline loops: CDR1 MNHNY, CDR2 SVGAGI (reference sequence). The CDR3 DNA is TGTGCCAGCAGGGGTCCCGAGGCAGATACGCAGTATTTT. It yields the protein CASRGPEADTQYF.

The genes are TRBV27 and TRBJ2-1; TRBD2 aligns across 7 bases. The J segment lost 1 base and the V segment lost 8 bases, leaving 8 bases of the junction unmatched. This CDR3 has 15 residues. Germline V gene data show CDR1 as MNHEY and CDR2 as SMNVEV (reference sequence). In DNA form, the CDR3 reads TGTGCCAGCCGATACGGCGGGAGTTCCTACAATGAGCAGTTCTTC. Residues: CASRYGGSSYNEQFF.

This clone came up once. The genes are TRBV19 and TRBJ1-1; TRBD1 matches at 8 bases. This CDR3 contains 14 residues. With 4 bases clipped from V and 6 bases from J, the junction kept 7 bases outside the gene matches. CDR1 and CDR2 (germline): LNHDA, SQIVND (reference sequence). The CDR3 DNA reads TGTGCCAGTAGTACAGGGGGCTTAGGGGCTGAAGCTTTCTTT. Its protein is CASSTGGLGAEAFF.

The chain employs TRBV5-1 and TRBJ1-5, with 11 bases that match TRBD1. V shed 0 bases and J 6 bases; nucleotides not matched to a gene: 2. This CDR3 has 15 amino acids. The V gene's germline CDR1 is SGHRS and CDR2 YFSETQ. The DNA for the CDR3 is TGCGCCAGCAGCTTGGCCGGGACAGGGGGTCAGCCCCAGCATTTT. Protein product: CASSLAGTGGQPQHF.

The rearrangement joins TRBV5-5 to TRBJ2-7; no firm D call. Germline V lookup: CDR1 SGHKS, CDR2 YYEKEE (reference sequence). V shed 0 bases and J shed 2 bases, with 12 bases lying between them. The CDR3 has 15 residues. The CDR3 reads CASSLGVGNTYEQYF. The CDR3 bases are TGTGCCAGCAGCTTGGGTGTTGGAAACACCTACGAGCAGTACTTC.

The chain combines TRBV19 with TRBJ2-7; no definite D call. This CDR3 comprises 13 residues. V lost 0 bases and J 2 bases, leaving 5 bases between the germline ends. The V gene's germline CDR1 is LNHDA and CDR2 SQIVND (reference sequence). The CDR3 DNA reads TGTGCCAGTAGTATAGAAGTGACCTACGAGCAGTACTTC. Its protein product is CASSIEVTYEQYF. Drawing the rest from reference TRBV19 and TRBJ2-7, the complete variable domain is DGGITQSPKYLFRKEGQNVTLSCEQNLNHDAMYWYRQDPGQGLRLIYYSQIVNDFQKGDIAEGYSVSREKKESFPLTVTSAQKNPTAFYLCASSIEVTYEQYFGPGTRLTVT.

The V and J genes are TRBV19 and TRBJ2-5; D perhaps matches TRBD2 (6 bases). The germline V gene encodes CDR1 LNHDA and CDR2 SQIVND (reference sequence). The V gene lost 1 base and the J gene lost 4 bases, with 16 bases spanning the gap. CDR3 length equals 16 residues. Here the CDR3 DNA reads TGTGCCAGTAGTATAGGGGAGGCGACGAGAACAGAGACCCAGTACTTC. Translated: CASSIGEATRTETQYF.